These 19 T cell receptor beta chains share one sample of origin, sequenced in a study of beta chain features in type 1 diabetes. The investigators reverse transcribed all of the isolated RNA, so they sequenced expressed TCRB transcripts. Assay used: immunoSEQ multiplex PCR; TCRdb lists only in-frame clones, some missing. The repertoire holds 95,000 to 110,000 clones, with 25% to 35% as singletons. Study-level results: In every one of the four CD4+ subsets, TCRB CDR3s were moderately but significantly shorter in Type 1 diabetes patients.

Their antigen targets remain unknown. Source material: central memory CD4+ T cells from blood. These receptors originate from a woman aged 18-29 years with type 1 diabetes.

The rearrangement uses TRBV21-1 and TRBJ2-3; TRBD2 is the table's D call, not checked against the DNA. TRBV21-1 is a pseudogene locus. The CDR3 runs to 15 residues. This chain's CDR3 is CASIAGPPGTDTQYF. The DNA of the CDR3 is TGTGCCAGCATAGCGGGCCCCCCTGGCACAGATACGCAGTATTTT.

The chain employs TRBV28 and TRBJ1-2, with TRBD1 identical over 9 bases. V dropped 5 bases and J dropped 4; count of bases not matched to a gene: 8. CDR1 and CDR2 from the germline V gene are MDHEN and SYDVKM. The CDR3 has 15 residues. The CDR3 protein is CASSPWDRAGYGYTF. DNA of the CDR3: TGTGCCAGCAGTCCCTGGGACAGGGCGGGCTATGGCTACACCTTC.

The chain is built from TRBV11-1 and TRBJ2-7; possible D gene TRBD2, 6 bases. Germline CDR1 reads SGHAT; CDR2 reads FQDESV (reference sequence). The CDR3 consists of 14 residues. V was clipped by 5 bases and J by 2 bases, with 13 bases between them. CDR3 sequence: CASSRLGGPYEQYF. The CDR3, as DNA: TGTGCCAGCAGCCGATTGGGGGGTCCCTACGAGCAGTACTTC.

The chain combines TRBV27 with TRBJ2-4; 9 bases are a match to TRBD1. Unmatched junction bases numbered 17, after V lost 3 bases and J lost 2 bases. There are 20 residues in the CDR3. CDR1 is MNHEY and CDR2 is SMNVEV in the germline V gene (reference sequence). The CDR3 is CASSFYHRGLERGTKNIQYF. CDR3 nucleotides: TGTGCCAGCAGTTTTTACCACAGGGGGCTCGAACGTGGAACCAAAAACATTCAGTACTTC.

This clone appeared a few times. This chain joins TRBV14 and TRBJ1-2, with 7 nucleotides matching TRBD1. The trim removed 1 base at V and 1 base at J, leaving 9 bases unmatched. The CDR3 loop spans 17 amino acids. From germline, CDR1 is SGHDN and CDR2 FVKESK. CDR3 nucleotides: TGTGCCAGCAGCCAAGTAGGGACAGCTTACCTTAACTATGGCTACACCTTC. This encodes CASSQVGTAYLNYGYTF.

This chain links TRBV2 with TRBJ2-5; TRBD2 agrees at 8 bases. The V gene's germline CDR1 is SNHLY and CDR2 FYNNEI. J was trimmed by 2 bases and V by 3 bases; bases with no gene match: 2. The CDR3 is 14 amino acids. The CDR3: CASSETSVQETQYF. Written as DNA, the CDR3 is TGTGCCAGCAGTGAGACTAGCGTACAAGAGACCCAGTACTTC.

The chain uses TRBV7-2 and TRBJ2-4; TRBD2 agrees at 10 bases. CDR1 is SGHTA and CDR2 is FQGNSA in the germline V gene. The trim removed 3 bases at V and 9 bases at J, leaving 17 bases unmatched. The CDR3 runs 18 residues. This chain's CDR3 is CASSFRLAGQTGSSIQYF. In nucleotides, the CDR3 is TGTGCCAGCAGCTTCCGACTAGCGGGCCAAACGGGGAGTAGCATTCAGTACTTC.

The genes are TRBV4-2 and TRBJ2-7; 8 nucleotides match TRBD1. Germline CDR1 reads LGHNA; CDR2 reads YNFKEQ. V lost 0 bases to trimming and J lost 6 bases; unmatched junction nucleotides: 4. This CDR3 has 14 residues. The CDR3, as DNA: TGTGCCAGCAGCCAAGACCCGACAGGGGCCGAGCAGTACTTC. It translates to CASSQDPTGAEQYF.

This clone has a single count. The chain uses TRBV2 and TRBJ2-7; TRBD1 agrees at 8 bases. V gave up 8 bases and J gave up 1 base; unmatched junction bases: 7. Per germline, CDR1 SNHLY and CDR2 FYNNEI. CDR3 length: 14 amino acids. CDR3 protein: CASGNGQGSYEQYF. The CDR3 DNA sequence: TGTGCCAGCGGAAACGGACAGGGATCCTACGAGCAGTACTTC.

This clone was found a few times. V usage is TRBV18 and J usage is TRBJ2-3, with a possible D match to TRBD2 (5 bases). The CDR3 has 13 amino acids. Germline CDR1 reads KGHSH; CDR2 reads LQKENI. V lost 5 bases, J lost 5 bases, and 11 bases lay in between. The CDR3 DNA is TGTGCCAGCTCAGAGGTGGGGAGAGATACGCAGTATTTT. Its protein product is CASSEVGRDTQYF.

The J gene is TRBJ2-5, the V gene TRBV18; no clear D gene. The germline V and J ends were trimmed by 6 bases and 2 bases, with 10 bases remaining between them. The CDR3 consists of 13 residues. Germline lookup yields CDR1 KGHSH and CDR2 LQKENI. The CDR3 protein is CASSGPDQETQYF. The CDR3 DNA is TGTGCCAGCTCGGGCCCAGATCAAGAGACCCAGTACTTC.

This clone occurred a few times. The CDR3: CAWIRSGNTIYF. The CDR3 nucleotides read TGTGCCTGGATTCGTTCTGGAAACACCATATATTTT. The V call is TRBV30, the J call TRBJ1-3; the D is unclear. CDR1 GTSNPN and CDR2 SVGIG come from the germline V gene (reference sequence). The V and J ends lost 4 bases and 1 base respectively, with 5 bases between them. The CDR3 has 12 amino acids.

There are a few counts of this clone. The chain carries TRBV28 and TRBJ1-5; the match to TRBD1 covers 7 bases. The J segment lost 1 base and the V segment lost 6 bases, leaving 6 bases of the junction unmatched. The CDR3 spans 15 residues. The germline V gene has CDR1 MDHEN and CDR2 SYDVKM. The CDR3 DNA reads TGTGCCAGCAGCCGACCACAGGGGAGCAATCAGCCCCAGCATTTT. As protein: CASSRPQGSNQPQHF.

The chain is built from TRBV7-2 and TRBJ2-3; TRBD1 matches 9 bases. The CDR3 consists of 15 residues. V was pared by 6 bases and J by 6 bases, with 10 bases of the junction left unmatched. Germline CDR1 is SGHTA and CDR2 is FQGNSA. The chain's CDR3 is CASRAGQGGVDTQYF. CDR3 DNA: TGTGCCAGCAGGGCGGGACAGGGTGGCGTTGATACGCAGTATTTT.

This clone was seen a handful of times. J is TRBJ2-2 and V is TRBV7-8; 11 bases are shared with TRBD2. The CDR3 has 17 amino acids. From germline, CDR1 is SGHVS and CDR2 FQNEAQ. Trimming at V came to 4 bases and at J to 1 base, leaving 5 bases not matched to a gene. The DNA for the CDR3 is TGTGCCAGCAGCTCCTCTGGGACTAGCGGGAACACCGGGGAGCTGTTTTTT. Residues: CASSSSGTSGNTGELFF.

This clone was observed a handful of times. The CDR3 region has the DNA TGTGCCAGCAGCCAAGGACTTGGGTCCTATGGCTACACCTTC. This encodes CASSQGLGSYGYTF. The chain is built from TRBV14 and TRBJ1-2; D unclear. Germline V lookup: CDR1 SGHDN, CDR2 FVKESK. The CDR3 covers 14 residues. Trimming pared 1 base from V and 4 bases from J, leaving 10 bases between.

In this sample, this clone turned up a few times. The chain employs TRBV28 and TRBJ1-1; TRBD1 aligns across 9 bases. CDR1 is MDHEN and CDR2 is SYDVKM in the germline V gene. The CDR3 extends over 15 amino acids. The ends lost 6 bases at V and 1 base at J; junction bases unmatched: 6. The chain's CDR3 is CASSGQGMGNTEAFF. CDR3 sequence (DNA): TGTGCCAGCAGCGGACAGGGGATGGGGAACACTGAAGCTTTCTTT.

The table lists this clone with a few counts. The chain is built from TRBV29-1 and TRBJ2-7; the match to TRBD1 covers 7 bases. The V gene's germline CDR1 is SQVTM and CDR2 ANQGSEA. This CDR3 is built from 13 residues. The V gene end was trimmed by 3 bases and the J gene end by 4 bases; junction bases not matched to a gene: 6. CDR3 region: CSVEGTAHYEQYF. As DNA, the CDR3 is TGCAGCGTTGAGGGGACAGCCCATTACGAGCAGTACTTC.

In this sample, this clone turned up a few times. V usage is TRBV29-1 and J usage is TRBJ1-2, with no clear D. Per the germline V gene, CDR1 is SQVTM and CDR2 is ANQGSEA. The CDR3 is 11 amino acids. Trimming shortened V by 7 bases and J by 0 bases, and 6 bases separated the two germline ends. The CDR3 region is CSAGTNYGYTF. CDR3 nucleotide sequence: TGCAGCGCCGGGACTAACTATGGCTACACCTTC.